The source of this T cell receptor beta chain is a study of control samples from healthy donors and cancer patients. The repertoire was sequenced with immunoSEQ multiplex PCR; TCRdb's copy has only in-frame clones and lacks some. The sample yields about 130,000 clones, around 90% seen once. The V gene's germline CDR1 is SGHTA and CDR2 FQGTGA. Deletions cut 1 base from V and 6 bases from J, with 19 bases between. CDR3 length equals 16 residues. Sequenced input: blood. The V and J genes are TRBV7-3 and TRBJ2-7; D might be TRBD2 (5 bases). The TCR comes from a young man in good health. The CDR3 spells CASSLSLGLASGEQYF. The CDR3 DNA sequence: TGTGCCAGCAGCTTAAGTTTAGGGCTAGCCAGCGGCGAGCAGTACTTC.